The 11 T cell receptor beta chains presented below share a single source sample, sequenced in a study of response to subunit inactivated influenza vaccine (dated by TCRdb to 2016 to 2018). The library was prepared using RT-PCR. Sequencing took place on an Illumina HiSeq 2500. The public reads were quality trimmed at Q25 with fastp and then assembled into clones with MiXCR by TCRdb, keeping productive beta chains. Merged by CDR3 protein, the rows form single entries marked with the most common genes and DNA. The sample table contains roughly 550,000 distinct CDR3 sequences; only one count was recorded for roughly a quarter of them. 2.5% to 3% of the sample lies in the top ten. These same records also appear under a second study, on T cells expressing NK-cell markers. Per the second study: TCR beta cDNA libraries were made by 5'RACE template switching that added a universal primer site and unique molecular identifiers.

This material consisted of CD4+ T cells sorted from PBMCs, taken about 12 days after vaccination. These receptors all come from a man aged 45 to 65 who received an inactivated influenza vaccine. Donor details come from another sample of the same person, matched by shared clones.

As regards this clonotype: The missing conserved phenylalanine or tryptophan at the end of this CDR3 makes a read error likely. This chain uses TRBV4-3 with TRBJ2-5; 7 bases agree with TRBD2. Germline lookup yields CDR1 LGHNA and CDR2 YSLEER. CDR3 length: 17 amino acids. V lost 0 bases to trimming and J lost 2 bases; unmatched junction nucleotides: 9. The CDR3 protein is CASSQDLASGIQETQYL. The CDR3 DNA sequence: TGCGCCAGCAGCCAAGATTTGGCTAGCGGAATTCAAGAGACCCAGTACCTC.

The chain has TRBV5-6 and TRBJ2-1; 10 positions agree with TRBD2. The germline CDR1 and CDR2 sequences are SGHDT and YYEEEE. The CDR3 extends over 12 amino acids. Germline trimming cut 3 bases from V and 13 bases from J; bases unmatched to any gene: 4. CDR3: CASSSSGGPQFF. The CDR3 DNA sequence: TGTGCCAGCAGCTCTAGCGGGGGCCCCCAGTTCTTC.

This clonotype was recorded many times. The chain carries TRBV5-1 and TRBJ1-5; D might be TRBD1 (5 bases). This CDR3 is built from 15 residues. V lost 9 bases and J lost 0, with 16 bases in between. Germline V CDR1 and CDR2: SGHRS, YFSETQ. The DNA of the CDR3 is TGCGCCACCGGGGCCCCGGCCTATAGCAATCAGCCCCAGCATTTT. Amino acid sequence: CATGAPAYSNQPQHF.

This clonotype was counted ten times or more. The J gene is TRBJ2-1, the V gene TRBV4-2; no reliable D call. The germline V and J ends were trimmed by 1 base and 4 bases, with 20 bases remaining between them. CDR1 and CDR2 from the germline V gene are LGHNA and YNFKEQ. The CDR3 is made up of 18 amino acids. This CDR3 reads CASSQGKRGSTLYNEQFF. CDR3 in DNA: TGTGCCAGCAGCCAAGGGAAGCGAGGCTCCACCTTGTACAATGAGCAGTTCTTC.

The V gene is TRBV10-3, the J gene TRBJ1-1; D not certain. CDR3 length: 17 residues. V shed 3 bases and J shed 4 bases, with 21 bases lying between them. CDR1 is ENHRY, CDR2 SYGVKD, per germline. CDR3 amino acids: CAISDPGRSGLSTEAFF. In DNA form, the CDR3 reads TGTGCCATCAGTGATCCCGGTCGAAGCGGATTGAGCACTGAAGCTTTCTTT.

The V and J genes are TRBV7-2 and TRBJ2-7; D is ambiguous. The germline V and J ends were trimmed by 2 bases and 2 bases, with 7 bases remaining between them. CDR1 and CDR2 from the germline V gene are SGHTA and FQGNSA. The length of the CDR3 is 13 residues. The CDR3 DNA sequence: TGTGCCAGCAGCTTAAGAACCGCCTACGAGCAGTACTTC. It specifies CASSLRTAYEQYF.

The sample holds a few counts of this clonotype. The chain is built from TRBV3-1 and TRBJ1-4, with 7 positions matching TRBD1. Germline V lookup: CDR1 LGHDT, CDR2 YNNKEL (reference sequence). V shed 1 base, J shed 11 bases, and the junction held 13 bases outside the gene matches. The CDR3 is made up of 16 amino acids. The CDR3 bases are TGTGCCAGCAGCCAAGGCGTACGACAGGGAATGGAGAAACTGTTTTTT. It encodes CASSQGVRQGMEKLFF.

This clonotype showed up just a few times. V and J are TRBV6-1 and TRBJ2-2; unclear D gene. V gave up 3 bases and J gave up 4 bases, with 12 bases separating them. The germline V gene has CDR1 MNHNS and CDR2 SASEGT. CDR3 length equals 15 residues. CDR3 residues: CASSELTGTTGELFF. CDR3 DNA: TGTGCCAGCAGTGAGTTAACCGGAACCACCGGGGAGCTGTTTTTT.

The chain uses TRBV24-1 and TRBJ2-2; the D is unclear. CDR1 and CDR2 (germline): KGHDR, SFDVKD. The CDR3 has 15 amino acids. V was shortened by 3 bases and J by 4 bases, with 11 bases between the two germline ends. The CDR3 coding sequence is TGTGCCACCAGTGATCAGGTGGGGTCCACCGGGGAGCTGTTTTTT. Translation: CATSDQVGSTGELFF.

The chain is built from TRBV4-1 and TRBJ1-2, with TRBD1 identical over 7 bases. Germline CDR1 is MGHRA and CDR2 is YSYEKL. Trimming removed 10 bases from V and 0 bases from J; junction bases left unmatched: 11. This CDR3 comprises 15 residues. CDR3 in amino acids: CANDVPGQTNYGYTF. The CDR3 DNA follows: TGCGCCAACGACGTTCCGGGACAGACTAACTATGGCTACACCTTC.

This clonotype was seen more than once but under ten times. This chain links TRBV20-1 with TRBJ2-1; D may be TRBD2 (5 bases). This CDR3 is built from 15 residues. Germline CDR1 is DFQATT and CDR2 is SNEGSKA (reference sequence). V lost 6 bases and J 6 bases, leaving 21 bases between the germline ends. The CDR3: CSARADNRPSNEQFF. Written as DNA, the CDR3 is TGCAGTGCCCGAGCGGATAACCGACCCAGCAATGAGCAGTTCTTC.